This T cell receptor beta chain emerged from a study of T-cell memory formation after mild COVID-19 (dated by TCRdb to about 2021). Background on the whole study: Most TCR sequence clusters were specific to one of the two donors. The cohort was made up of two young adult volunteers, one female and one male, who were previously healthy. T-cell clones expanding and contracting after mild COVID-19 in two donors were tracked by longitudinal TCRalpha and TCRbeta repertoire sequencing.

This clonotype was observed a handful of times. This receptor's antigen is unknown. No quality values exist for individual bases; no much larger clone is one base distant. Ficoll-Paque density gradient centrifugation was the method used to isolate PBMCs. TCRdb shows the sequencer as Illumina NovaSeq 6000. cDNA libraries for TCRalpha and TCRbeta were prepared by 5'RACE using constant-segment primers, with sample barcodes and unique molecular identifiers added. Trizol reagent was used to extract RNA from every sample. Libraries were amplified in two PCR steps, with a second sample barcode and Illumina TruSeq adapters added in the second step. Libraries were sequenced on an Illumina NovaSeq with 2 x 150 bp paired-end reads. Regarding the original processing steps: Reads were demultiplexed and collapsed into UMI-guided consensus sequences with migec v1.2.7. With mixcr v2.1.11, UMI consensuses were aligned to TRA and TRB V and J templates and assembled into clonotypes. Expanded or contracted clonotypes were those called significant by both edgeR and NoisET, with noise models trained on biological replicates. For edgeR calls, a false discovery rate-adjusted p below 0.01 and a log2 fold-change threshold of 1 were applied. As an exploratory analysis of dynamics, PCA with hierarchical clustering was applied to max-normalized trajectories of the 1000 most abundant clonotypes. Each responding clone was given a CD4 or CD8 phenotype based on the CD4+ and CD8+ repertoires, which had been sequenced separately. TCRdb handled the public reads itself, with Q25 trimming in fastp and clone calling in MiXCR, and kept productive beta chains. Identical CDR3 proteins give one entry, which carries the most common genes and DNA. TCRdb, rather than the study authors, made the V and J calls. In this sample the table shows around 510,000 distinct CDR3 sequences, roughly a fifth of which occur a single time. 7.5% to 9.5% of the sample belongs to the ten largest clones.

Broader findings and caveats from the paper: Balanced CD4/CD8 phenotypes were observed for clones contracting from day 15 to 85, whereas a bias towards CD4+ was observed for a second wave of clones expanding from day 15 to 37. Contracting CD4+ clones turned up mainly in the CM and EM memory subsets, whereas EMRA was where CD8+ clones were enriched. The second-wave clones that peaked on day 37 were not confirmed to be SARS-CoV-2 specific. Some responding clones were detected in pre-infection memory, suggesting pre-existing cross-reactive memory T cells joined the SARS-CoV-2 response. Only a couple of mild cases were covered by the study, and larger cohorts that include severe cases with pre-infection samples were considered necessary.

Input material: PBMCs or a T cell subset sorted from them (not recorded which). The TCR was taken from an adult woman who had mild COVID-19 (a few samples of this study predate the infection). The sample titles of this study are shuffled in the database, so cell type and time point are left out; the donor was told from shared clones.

The CDR3 region: CSVDHRDRAPLPTDTQYF. In nucleotide form, the sequence is TGCAGCGTCGATCACCGGGACAGGGCGCCGTTGCCCACAGATACGCAGTATTTT. The sequence links TRBV29-1 to TRBJ2-3, with 9 junctional bases fitting TRBD1. V trim: 6 bases; J trim: 2 bases; unmatched bases: 18. Per the germline V gene, SQVTM is the CDR1 and ANQGSEA is the CDR2. The CDR3 has 18 amino acids, counting the end cysteine and phenylalanine. The only DNA kept is the CDR3, 54 bases in frame from the first base.